This entry is about one T cell receptor (beta chain). In the authors' workflow: Using reference gene primer amplification, nucleated cell counts were estimated. Profiling relied on immunoSEQ multiplex PCR, and the TCRdb table lists in-frame clones only, not all of them. That table supplies the V and J calls and clone size; D and trimming were determined from the DNA. The table includes about 120,000 clones, 87% detected once. This sample was included in a study of blood T cell repertoires in COVID-19. Study-wide context: Some COVID-19 samples were acute and others convalescent; all came from the United States, Italy and Spain.

The CDR3 sequence is 15 residues long. The germline gives CDR1 ENHRY, CDR2 SYGVKD. The V gene lost 4 bases and the J gene lost 3 bases, with 15 bases spanning the gap. This rearrangement joins TRBV10-3 to TRBJ1-2, with TRBD1 as a possible D gene (6 bases). This clonotype was obtained from a human donor in a cohort sampled during active COVID-19. The sample consisted of peripheral blood. The DNA for the CDR3 is TGTGCCATCAGTGTTGGGGGGGCTCGGGACTATGGCTACACCTTC. Residues: CAISVGGARDYGYTF.